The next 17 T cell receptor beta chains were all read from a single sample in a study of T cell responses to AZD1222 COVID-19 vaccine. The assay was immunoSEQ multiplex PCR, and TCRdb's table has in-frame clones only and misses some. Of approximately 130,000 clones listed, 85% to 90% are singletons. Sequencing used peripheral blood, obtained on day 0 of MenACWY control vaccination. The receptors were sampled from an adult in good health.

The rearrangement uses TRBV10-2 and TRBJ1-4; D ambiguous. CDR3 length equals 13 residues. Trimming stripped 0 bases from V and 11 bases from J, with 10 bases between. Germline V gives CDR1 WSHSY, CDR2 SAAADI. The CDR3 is CASSESASGKLFF. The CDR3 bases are TGCGCCAGCAGTGAGTCGGCCAGTGGGAAACTGTTTTTT.

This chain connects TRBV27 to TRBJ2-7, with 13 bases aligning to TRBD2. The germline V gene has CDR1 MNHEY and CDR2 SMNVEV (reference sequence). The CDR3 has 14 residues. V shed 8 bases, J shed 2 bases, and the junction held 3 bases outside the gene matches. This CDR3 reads CASHGLAGAYEQYF. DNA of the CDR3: TGTGCCAGCCATGGACTAGCGGGAGCCTACGAGCAGTACTTC.

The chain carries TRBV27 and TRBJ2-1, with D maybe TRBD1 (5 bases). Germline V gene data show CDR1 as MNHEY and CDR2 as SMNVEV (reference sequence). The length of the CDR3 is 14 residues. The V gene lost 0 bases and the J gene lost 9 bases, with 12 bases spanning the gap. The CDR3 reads CASSLSTASFEQFF. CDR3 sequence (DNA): TGTGCCAGCAGTTTATCGACAGCGTCCTTTGAGCAGTTCTTC.

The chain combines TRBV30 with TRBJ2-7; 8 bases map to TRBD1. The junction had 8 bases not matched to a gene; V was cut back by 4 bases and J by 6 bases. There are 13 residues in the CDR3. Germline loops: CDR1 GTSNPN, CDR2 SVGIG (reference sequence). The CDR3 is CAWKEDRVVEQYF. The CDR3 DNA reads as TGTGCCTGGAAGGAGGACAGGGTGGTCGAGCAGTACTTC.

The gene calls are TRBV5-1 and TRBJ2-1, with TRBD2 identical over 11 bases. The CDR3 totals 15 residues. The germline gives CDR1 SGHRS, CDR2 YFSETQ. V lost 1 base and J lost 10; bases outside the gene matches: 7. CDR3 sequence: CASSLPLAGEEEQFF. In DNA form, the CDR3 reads TGCGCCAGCAGCTTGCCACTAGCGGGAGAGGAAGAGCAGTTCTTC.

CDR3 region: CASSLTGGPNSNQPQHF. The CDR3 DNA reads as TGTGCCAGCAGCCTAACAGGGGGACCGAATAGCAATCAGCCCCAGCATTTT. The V and J genes are TRBV7-2 and TRBJ1-5; 8 positions agree with TRBD1. V shed 5 bases, J shed 0 bases, and the junction held 9 bases outside the gene matches. CDR3 length equals 17 residues. Germline loops: CDR1 SGHTA, CDR2 FQGNSA.

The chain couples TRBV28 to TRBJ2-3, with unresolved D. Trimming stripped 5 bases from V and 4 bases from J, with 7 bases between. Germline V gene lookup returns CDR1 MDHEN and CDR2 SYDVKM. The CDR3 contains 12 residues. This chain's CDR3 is CASSRLPDTQYF. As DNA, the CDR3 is TGTGCCAGCAGTCGTCTCCCAGATACGCAGTATTTT.

In DNA form, the CDR3 reads TGCGCCAGCAGCGAGGACAGCTCCTACGAGCAGTACTTC. It translates to CASSEDSSYEQYF. The chain recombines TRBV5-1 with TRBJ2-7, with a tentative D call TRBD1 (6 bases). Between the trimmed V and J ends, which lost 4 bases and 0 bases, there was a span of 8 bases. This CDR3 has 13 amino acids. Looked up from germline, CDR1 is SGHRS and CDR2 is YFSETQ.

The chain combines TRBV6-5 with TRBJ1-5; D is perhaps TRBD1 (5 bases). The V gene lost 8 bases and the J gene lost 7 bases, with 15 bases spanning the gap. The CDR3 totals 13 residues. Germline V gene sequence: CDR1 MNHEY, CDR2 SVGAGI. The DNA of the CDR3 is TGTGCCAGCTCGGGGGAAAGCGGACAGCCCCAGCATTTT. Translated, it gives CASSGESGQPQHF.

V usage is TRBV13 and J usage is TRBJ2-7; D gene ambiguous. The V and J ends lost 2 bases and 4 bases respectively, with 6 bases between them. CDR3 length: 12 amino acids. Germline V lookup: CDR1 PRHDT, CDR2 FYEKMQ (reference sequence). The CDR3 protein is CASSLHGYEQYF. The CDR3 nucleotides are TGTGCCAGCAGCTTACACGGGTACGAGCAGTACTTC.

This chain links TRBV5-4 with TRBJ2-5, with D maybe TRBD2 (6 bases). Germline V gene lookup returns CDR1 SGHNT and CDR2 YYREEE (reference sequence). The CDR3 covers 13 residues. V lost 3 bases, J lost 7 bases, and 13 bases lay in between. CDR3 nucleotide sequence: TGTGCCAGCAGCTCTGACGGAGGGCGGACCCAGTACTTC. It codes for CASSSDGGRTQYF.

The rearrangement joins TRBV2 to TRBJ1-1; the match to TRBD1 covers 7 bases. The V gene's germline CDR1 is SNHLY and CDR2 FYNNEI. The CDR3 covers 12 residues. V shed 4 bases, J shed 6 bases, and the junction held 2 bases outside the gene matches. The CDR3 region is CASSGQGPEAFF. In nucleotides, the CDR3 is TGTGCCAGCAGTGGACAGGGACCTGAAGCTTTCTTT.

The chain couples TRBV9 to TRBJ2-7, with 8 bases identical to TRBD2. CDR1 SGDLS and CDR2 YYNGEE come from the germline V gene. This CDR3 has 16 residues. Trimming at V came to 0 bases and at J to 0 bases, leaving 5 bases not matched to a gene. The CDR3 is CASSVDGGRISYEQYF. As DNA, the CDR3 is TGTGCCAGCAGCGTAGACGGCGGGAGGATCTCCTACGAGCAGTACTTC.

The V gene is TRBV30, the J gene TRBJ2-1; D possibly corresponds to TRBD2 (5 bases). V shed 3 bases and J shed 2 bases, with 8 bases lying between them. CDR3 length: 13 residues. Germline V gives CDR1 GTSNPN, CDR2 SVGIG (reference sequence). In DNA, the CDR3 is TGTGCCTGGAGGGGGAGTACCTACAATGAGCAGTTCTTC. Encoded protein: CAWRGSTYNEQFF.

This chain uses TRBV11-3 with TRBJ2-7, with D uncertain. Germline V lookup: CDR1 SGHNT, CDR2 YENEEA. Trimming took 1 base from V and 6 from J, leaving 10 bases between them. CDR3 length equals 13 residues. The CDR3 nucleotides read TGTGCCAGCAGCTTAGGACCGGGTGGCGAGCAGTACTTC. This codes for CASSLGPGGEQYF.

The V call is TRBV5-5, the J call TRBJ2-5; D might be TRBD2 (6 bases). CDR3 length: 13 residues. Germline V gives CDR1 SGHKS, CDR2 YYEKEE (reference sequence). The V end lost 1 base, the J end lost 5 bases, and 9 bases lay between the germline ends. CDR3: CASSLSGRETQYF. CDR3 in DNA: TGTGCCAGCAGCTTGTCAGGGAGGGAGACCCAGTACTTC. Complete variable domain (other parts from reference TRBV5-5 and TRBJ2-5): DAGVTQSPTHLIKTRGQQVTLRCSPISGHKSVSWYQQVLGQGPQFIFQYYEKEERGRGNFPDRFSARQFPNYSSELNVNALLLGDSALYLCASSLSGRETQYFGPGTRLLVL.

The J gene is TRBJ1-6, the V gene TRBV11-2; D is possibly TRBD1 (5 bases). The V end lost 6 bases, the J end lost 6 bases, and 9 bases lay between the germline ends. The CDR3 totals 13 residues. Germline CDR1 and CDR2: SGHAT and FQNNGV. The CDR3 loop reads CASRLGGNSPLHF. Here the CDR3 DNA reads TGTGCCAGCAGACTTGGGGGTAATTCACCCCTCCACTTT.